The source of this TCR beta chain is a study of post-analysis software for immune sequencing data. Study-wide findings and caveats: Compared with controls, patients had more of five TRBV segments, including TRBV5-6, TRBV5-1 and TRBV20-1. F-measure co-clustering was strong for batch-matched samples.

Included in the TCR beta cDNA libraries were unique molecular identifiers. Once about 0.95 to 10 million T cells were used, hundreds of thousands of cDNA molecules resulted. Each CDR3 protein gets one entry after TCRdb re-called the PCR reads with MiXCR. In the table there are roughly 600,000 distinct CDR3 sequences, 44% of which are singletons. The CDR3 is 13 residues long. The V segment lost 5 bases and the J segment 5 bases; nucleotides outside the gene matches: 7. Germline V CDR1 and CDR2: SQVTM, ANQGSEA. With respect to this clonotype: Its antigen is currently unknown.

The TCR was taken from a girl aged 10-17 years with multiple sclerosis. The sequenced sample was blood. V gene TRBV29-1 combines with J gene TRBJ2-5; 8 bases line up with TRBD2. The CDR3 nucleotides are TGCAGCGTTTTTAAAGCGGGAGTGGAGACCCAGTACTTC. Its protein is CSVFKAGVETQYF.